Given below is one TCR beta chain in context. The antigen is unknown. The record originates from a study of CD8+CD57+ T cells in acquired aplastic anemia. Points from the study as a whole: Patients and controls were not found to differ significantly in CD8+ Simpson's diversity.

Both TCR beta VDJ combination and CDR3 sequence profiling were carried out. Genomic DNA was the template for this profiling. TCRdb reprocessed the reads with MiXCR, giving one entry per CDR3 protein. The sample lists under 200,000 distinct CDR3 sequences; under 70% were seen once. Germline V gene lookup returns CDR1 SEHNR and CDR2 FQNEAQ (reference sequence). The J segment lost 5 bases and the V segment lost 7 bases, leaving 12 bases of the junction unmatched. This CDR3 has 16 residues. The sequence was collected from a human donor with severe aplastic anemia or a healthy control (not recorded which). The chain employs TRBV7-9 and TRBJ2-5, with TRBD2 matching over 11 bases. Sequencing was performed on sorted CD4+, CD8+, or CD8+CD57+ T cells (not recorded which) from PBMCs. CDR3 protein: CASTMGLAGGVETQYF. For the CDR3, the DNA is TGTGCCAGCACCATGGGGCTAGCGGGGGGCGTTGAGACCCAGTACTTC. Supplemented by reference TRBV7-9 and TRBJ2-5, the full variable domain reads DTGVSQNPRHKITKRGQNVTFRCDPISEHNRLYWYRQTLGQGPEFLTYFQNEAQLEKSRLLSDRFSAERPKGSFSTLEIQRTEQGDSAMYLCASTMGLAGGVETQYFGPGTRLLVL.